Following are 31 T cell receptor beta chains from one sample sequenced in a study of beta chain features in type 1 diabetes. General study results and limits: Type 1 diabetes patients had TCRB CDR3s that were shorter (moderately but significantly so) in all four CD4+ subsets.

What these receptors recognize is not known. Expressed TCRB transcripts were sequenced, since all the RNA that had been isolated was reverse transcribed. Sequenced by immunoSEQ multiplex PCR; TCRdb stores in-frame clones only, minus some. This table has about 140,000 clones, about 13% appearing once. Material for sequencing was central memory CD4+ T cells from blood. The origin of the receptors is a man younger than 35 with type 1 diabetes.

This clone was picked up a small number of times. The V and J genes are TRBV4-1 and TRBJ2-5, with 8 bases matching TRBD2. CDR1 and CDR2 (germline): MGHRA, YSYEKL. V dropped 1 base and J dropped 9; count of bases not matched to a gene: 13. This CDR3 has 16 residues. For the CDR3, the DNA is TGCGCCAGCAGCCAAGCAGCCGCAGCTAGCGGGCCCCCCCAGTACTTC. It specifies CASSQAAAASGPPQYF.

The DNA for the CDR3 is TGTGCCAGCAGTGAATCTGGAAGCCACGGTTCACCCCTCCACTTT. Translated: CASSESGSHGSPLHF. This chain uses TRBV2 with TRBJ1-6; D call uncertain. The V gene's germline CDR1 is SNHLY and CDR2 FYNNEI. V gave up 2 bases and J gave up 9 bases, with 14 bases separating them. The CDR3 length is 15 residues.

This clone showed up just a few times. A single base separates this from a much larger clone, so it may be a read error. The same CDR3 arises from other DNA sequences in this sample as well. DNA for the CDR3: TGTGCCAGCAGCCAAGGGCAGCGGAGAACCTACGAGCAGTACTTC. Protein: CASSQGQRRTYEQYF. This chain uses TRBV14 with TRBJ2-7; possible D gene TRBD2, 5 bases. The germline V gene encodes CDR1 SGHDN and CDR2 FVKESK. The CDR3 has 15 amino acids. The V end lost 1 base, the J end lost 2 bases, and 12 bases lay between the germline ends.

This clone was seen repeatedly, ten times or more. V is TRBV2 and J is TRBJ1-5; tentative D call: TRBD1 (6 bases). The CDR3 sequence is 14 residues long. Germline lookup yields CDR1 SNHLY and CDR2 FYNNEI. Trimming pared 10 bases from V and 2 bases from J, leaving 15 bases between. As DNA, the CDR3 is TGTGCCACCAGGGGCAGGGGTGGCAATCAGCCCCAGCATTTT. Protein sequence: CATRGRGGNQPQHF.

This clone was picked up a small number of times. The chain links TRBV18 to TRBJ2-7, with D perhaps matching TRBD1 or TRBD2 (6 bases each). The CDR3 sequence is 14 residues long. CDR1 KGHSH and CDR2 LQKENI come from the germline V gene. The V end lost 3 bases, the J end lost 4 bases, and 13 bases lay between the germline ends. Written as DNA, the CDR3 is TGTGCCAGCTCACCGACGGGGGCACAGTACGAGCAGTACTTC. It encodes CASSPTGAQYEQYF. Supplemented by reference TRBV18 and TRBJ2-7, the full variable domain reads NAGVMQNPRHLVRRRGQEARLRCSPMKGHSHVYWYRQLPEEGLKFMVYLQKENIIDESGMPKERFSAEFPKEGPSILRIQQVVRGDSAAYFCASSPTGAQYEQYFGPGTRLTVT.

This clone was seen many times. V gene TRBV6-5 combines with J gene TRBJ2-1, with unresolved D. Trimming removed 6 bases from V and 0 bases from J, with 12 bases in between. The germline gives CDR1 MNHEY, CDR2 SVGAGI. This CDR3 spans 15 amino acids. CDR3 nucleotides: TGTGCCAGCAGAGTCTGGAGCAGCTCCTACAATGAGCAGTTCTTC. The encoded protein is CASRVWSSSYNEQFF.

The chain uses TRBV15 and TRBJ2-7; 8 bases align to TRBD1. The CDR3 runs to 16 residues. Germline V gives CDR1 LNHNV, CDR2 YYDKDF (reference sequence). V was pared by 5 bases and J by 8 bases, with 17 bases of the junction left unmatched. In nucleotides, the CDR3 is TGTGCCACCAGCCCTCAAAGGGTTGACAGGGGCATTAAGCAGTACTTC. Its translation: CATSPQRVDRGIKQYF.

The chain is built from TRBV7-2 and TRBJ1-2, with D possibly TRBD1 on 6 matching bases. V was trimmed by 0 bases and J by 4 bases, leaving 12 bases between them. The CDR3 spans 15 residues. Germline V gene lookup returns CDR1 SGHTA and CDR2 FQGNSA. CDR3 sequence reads: CASSLAPGQTYGYTF. CDR3 coding DNA: TGTGCCAGCAGCTTAGCGCCCGGACAGACCTATGGCTACACCTTC.

V usage is TRBV19 and J usage is TRBJ1-2; 7 bases line up with TRBD1. This CDR3 is built from 13 residues. J lost 0 bases, V lost 9 bases, and 4 bases had no gene match. Germline lookup yields CDR1 LNHDA and CDR2 SQIVND (reference sequence). The CDR3 region is CASGTVPNYGYTF. The CDR3 DNA follows: TGTGCCAGCGGGACAGTCCCTAACTATGGCTACACCTTC. The entire variable domain, with the rest obtained from reference TRBV19 and TRBJ1-2, is as follows: DGGITQSPKYLFRKEGQNVTLSCEQNLNHDAMYWYRQDPGQGLRLIYYSQIVNDFQKGDIAEGYSVSREKKESFPLTVTSAQKNPTAFYLCASGTVPNYGYTFGSGTRLTVV.

This clone was detected a few times. The rearrangement links TRBV10-3 to TRBJ1-1, with 7 bases fitting TRBD1. The CDR3 covers 14 residues. The germline gives CDR1 ENHRY, CDR2 SYGVKD. The V gene end was trimmed by 6 bases and the J gene end by 6 bases; junction bases not matched to a gene: 10. CDR3 bases: TGTGCCATCAGGGAGGGCCAGGGGGTACCTGAAGCTTTCTTT. Amino acid sequence: CAIREGQGVPEAFF.

This sequence joins TRBV6-1 and TRBJ1-6; D may be TRBD1 (5 bases). CDR3 length: 15 residues. The V end lost 4 bases, the J end lost 10 bases, and 17 bases lay between the germline ends. Germline assignment: CDR1 MNHNS and CDR2 SASEGT. In DNA, the CDR3 is TGTGCCAGCAGTGCTGGTGGCAGGGTGGGATCACCCCTCCACTTT. Translated, it gives CASSAGGRVGSPLHF.

This clone has just a few counts. The chain's CDR3 is CASSFTRDAYEQYF. As DNA, the CDR3 is TGTGCCAGCAGCTTTACCAGGGACGCCTACGAGCAGTACTTC. The chain has TRBV7-9 and TRBJ2-7; D might be TRBD1 or TRBD2, each matching 5 bases. V was trimmed by 3 bases and J by 2 bases, leaving 11 bases between them. Looked up from germline, CDR1 is SEHNR and CDR2 is FQNEAQ (reference sequence). The CDR3 extends over 14 amino acids.

V gene TRBV30 combines with J gene TRBJ1-4, with D maybe TRBD1 (6 bases). The CDR3 spans 14 residues. CDR1 GTSNPN and CDR2 SVGIG come from the germline V gene (reference sequence). Trimming pared 7 bases from V and 4 bases from J, leaving 16 bases between. CDR3 region: CALEFRGYNEKLFF. CDR3 in DNA: TGTGCCTTGGAGTTCAGGGGCTATAATGAAAAACTGTTTTTT.

The V call is TRBV9, the J call TRBJ1-6; D not resolved. Germline V CDR1 and CDR2: SGDLS, YYNGEE. This CDR3 is built from 14 residues. Trimming removed 1 base from V and 7 bases from J, with 9 bases in between. The CDR3 reads CASSVRQTNSPLHF. Written as DNA, the CDR3 is TGTGCCAGCAGCGTAAGGCAGACGAATTCACCCCTCCACTTT. The full variable domain, with the rest looked up from reference TRBV9 and TRBJ1-6, is DSGVTQTPKHLITATGQRVTLRCSPRSGDLSVYWYQQSLDQGLQFLIQYYNGEERAKGNILERFSAQQFPDLHSELNLSSLELGDSALYFCASSVRQTNSPLHFGNGTRLTVT.

This clone was counted between two and nine times. V gene TRBV13 combines with J gene TRBJ2-1, with 9 bases lining up with TRBD2. This CDR3 has 15 amino acids. Germline V gene lookup returns CDR1 PRHDT and CDR2 FYEKMQ (reference sequence). Trimming cost V 7 bases and J 6 bases; bases outside gene matches: 10. The CDR3 DNA reads TGTGCCAGCACCCCGCGGGCGGGGGGGATCAATGAGCAGTTCTTC. It translates to CASTPRAGGINEQFF.

The chain combines TRBV18 with TRBJ2-1, with D perhaps TRBD1 (6 bases). The ends were cut back, 1 base at V and 8 bases at J, with 6 bases in the middle. CDR1 is KGHSH and CDR2 is LQKENI in the germline V gene. The CDR3 spans 12 residues. This CDR3 is CASSPQGDEQFF. CDR3 in DNA: TGTGCCAGCTCACCACAGGGGGATGAGCAGTTCTTC.

The chain couples TRBV10-3 to TRBJ1-1; tentative D call: TRBD1 (6 bases). Germline V gene lookup returns CDR1 ENHRY and CDR2 SYGVKD. This CDR3 is built from 13 residues. V lost 6 bases and J 0 bases, leaving 8 bases between the germline ends. CDR3 protein: CAIRGGMNTEAFF. The CDR3 DNA sequence: TGTGCCATCAGGGGGGGCATGAACACTGAAGCTTTCTTT.

This clone has more than one count but fewer than ten. The chain uses TRBV6-6 and TRBJ1-2; TRBD1 might be the D (6 bases). Trimming left V 7 bases short and J 2 bases short, with 11 bases between. CDR1 MNHNY and CDR2 SVGAGI come from the germline V gene (reference sequence). The CDR3 loop spans 13 amino acids. In nucleotides, the CDR3 is TGTGCCAGCACCTTAGGACAGAACTATGGCTACACCTTC. Translation: CASTLGQNYGYTF.

In its sample, this clone was seen a few times. CDR3 nucleotides: TGCGCCAGCAGCTTGGGTACCTCCGGAGATACGCAGTATTTT. Encoded protein: CASSLGTSGDTQYF. This chain links TRBV5-1 with TRBJ2-3, with D hard to call. In germline, CDR1 is SGHRS, CDR2 YFSETQ. CDR3 length: 14 residues. The V end lost 0 bases, the J end lost 5 bases, and 10 bases lay between the germline ends.

This chain uses TRBV7-9 with TRBJ2-3; TRBD2 matches at 14 bases. The V and J ends lost 4 bases and 5 bases, in that order; junction bases with no gene match: 5. The CDR3 contains 16 residues. Germline V gene data show CDR1 as SEHNR and CDR2 as FQNEAQ (reference sequence). This CDR3 reads CASSSWTSGGIDTQYF. The CDR3 DNA reads TGTGCCAGCAGCTCCTGGACTAGCGGGGGGATAGATACGCAGTATTTT. Based on the CDR3 plus reference TRBV7-9 and TRBJ2-3, the full variable domain is DTGVSQNPRHKITKRGQNVTFRCDPISEHNRLYWYRQTLGQGPEFLTYFQNEAQLEKSRLLSDRFSAERPKGSFSTLEIQRTEQGDSAMYLCASSSWTSGGIDTQYFGPGTRLTVL.

The chain joins TRBV14 to TRBJ1-4, with D unclear. The CDR3 is 12 residues long. Trimming took 0 bases from V and 10 from J, leaving 6 bases between them. Germline V gene lookup returns CDR1 SGHDN and CDR2 FVKESK. The CDR3 nucleotides are TGTGCCAGCAGCCAAGATGTGGGAAAACTGTTTTTT. Protein sequence: CASSQDVGKLFF. Full variable domain (missing parts from reference TRBV14 and TRBJ1-4): EAGVTQFPSHSVIEKGQTVTLRCDPISGHDNLYWYRRVMGKEIKFLLHFVKESKQDESGMPNNRFLAERTGGTYSTLKVQPAELEDSGVYFCASSQDVGKLFFGSGTQLSVL.

This rearrangement joins TRBV30 to TRBJ2-3, with D perhaps TRBD2 (6 bases). V dropped 7 bases and J dropped 1 base, with 15 bases sitting between them. Germline V lookup: CDR1 GTSNPN, CDR2 SVGIG (reference sequence). The CDR3 spans 14 residues. This CDR3 is CALEGQGGTDTQYF. In DNA form, the CDR3 reads TGTGCCTTGGAGGGGCAGGGAGGCACAGATACGCAGTATTTT. The whole variable domain, remainder taken from reference TRBV30 and TRBJ2-3, is SQTIHQWPATLVQPVGSPLSLECTVEGTSNPNLYWYRQAAGRGLQLLFYSVGIGQISSEVPQNLSASRPQDRQFILSSKKLLLSDSGFYLCALEGQGGTDTQYFGPGTRLTVL.

The J gene is TRBJ2-1, the V gene TRBV5-4; 7 bases agree with TRBD2. Trimming at V came to 4 bases and at J to 5 bases, leaving 3 bases not matched to a gene. CDR3 length equals 13 residues. Germline V lookup: CDR1 SGHNT, CDR2 YYREEE (reference sequence). The DNA for the CDR3 is TGTGCCAGCAGCGCCCTAGCGGACAATGAGCAGTTCTTC. Translated: CASSALADNEQFF.

This clone was picked up a small number of times. The V call is TRBV10-2, the J call TRBJ1-6; D unclear. The germline V gene has CDR1 WSHSY and CDR2 SAAADI. Trimming pared 6 bases from V and 1 base from J, leaving 7 bases between. The CDR3 sequence is 14 residues long. CDR3 nucleotide sequence: TGCGCCAGCAGGTCCGGGTCCTATAATTCACCCCTCCACTTT. Translated, it gives CASRSGSYNSPLHF.

The V gene is TRBV4-2, the J gene TRBJ2-1; a possible D gene is TRBD2 (7 bases). The V and J ends lost 0 bases and 4 bases respectively, with 13 bases between them. The CDR3 length is 16 residues. The germline CDR1 and CDR2 sequences are LGHNA and YNFKEQ. The CDR3 DNA sequence: TGTGCCAGCAGCCAAGATTTTGGGGGGGCATACAATGAGCAGTTCTTC. This codes for CASSQDFGGAYNEQFF.

The V gene is TRBV28, the J gene TRBJ1-1; D call uncertain. Germline V CDR1 and CDR2: MDHEN, SYDVKM. V was cut by 3 bases and J by 1 base, with 9 bases left in between. The CDR3 totals 14 residues. In DNA, the CDR3 is TGTGCCAGCAGTTTGCCTGGGCAGAACACTGAAGCTTTCTTT. It codes for CASSLPGQNTEAFF.

This clone showed up just a few times. The chain carries TRBV12-1 and TRBJ2-7. TRBV12-1 is assigned pseudogene status. This CDR3 is built from 14 residues. The CDR3 loop is CASSFAIFFYEQYF. CDR3 bases: TGTGCCAGCAGCTTTGCGATCTTCTTCTACGAGCAGTACTTC.

The CDR3: CAISDTGGGNTEAFF. DNA for the CDR3: TGTGCCATCAGTGACACAGGTGGGGGGAACACTGAAGCTTTCTTT. The chain has TRBV10-3 and TRBJ1-1; maybe TRBD1 (5 bases). Trimming left V 3 bases short and J 1 base short, with 12 bases between. This CDR3 comprises 15 residues. Germline V gives CDR1 ENHRY, CDR2 SYGVKD.

A few counts support this clone. The chain uses TRBV4-1 and TRBJ2-5; 8 bases map to TRBD2. The CDR3 spans 14 residues. Germline CDR1 is MGHRA and CDR2 is YSYEKL. The V and J ends lost 1 base and 5 bases, in that order; junction bases with no gene match: 3. CDR3 amino acids: CASSQGSGAETQYF. CDR3 in DNA: TGCGCCAGCAGCCAAGGTAGCGGGGCTGAGACCCAGTACTTC.

The chain is built from TRBV6-1 and TRBJ2-7; the D is unclear. CDR1 and CDR2 (germline): MNHNS, SASEGT. This CDR3 has 16 amino acids. V lost 0 bases and J 1 base, leaving 13 bases between the germline ends. Here the CDR3 DNA reads TGTGCCAGCAGTGAAGCGAGGTCGAAGGAATCCTACGAGCAGTACTTC. Protein sequence: CASSEARSKESYEQYF.

In its sample, this clone was seen a few times. The genes are TRBV5-1 and TRBJ2-5; D gene uncertain. V lost 4 bases to trimming and J lost 1 base, with 8 bases between them. The germline gives CDR1 SGHRS, CDR2 YFSETQ. CDR3 length: 13 amino acids. CDR3 in amino acids: CASSRWAQETQYF. Written as DNA, the CDR3 is TGCGCCAGCAGCAGGTGGGCCCAAGAGACCCAGTACTTC.